This T cell receptor (beta chain) was recorded in a study of response to subunit inactivated influenza vaccine. Study-level points and caveats: There was a suggestion from the authors that each seasonal influenza vaccination recruits few new T cells.

On this clonotype: Its antigen is not known.

V trimming: 4 bases; J trimming: 2 bases; junction bases outside the gene matches: 7. This CDR3 has 15 amino acids. The germline gives CDR1 LGHNA, CDR2 YSLEER. TCRdb passed the RT-PCR reads through MiXCR, listing each CDR3 protein once. This sample has 650,000 to 800,000 distinct CDR3 sequences, with around 14% found just once. This sample comprised PBMCs from blood, obtained 14 to 15 days before vaccination. The TCR comes from a man aged 50 to 59 who received an inactivated influenza vaccine. The rearrangement joins TRBV4-3 to TRBJ2-7, with 8 bases lining up with TRBD1. CDR3 in amino acids: CASSPARGQPYEQYF. CDR3 coding DNA: TGCGCCAGCAGCCCCGCCAGGGGGCAGCCCTACGAGCAGTACTTC.